This T cell receptor (beta chain) is from a study of blood T cell repertoires in COVID-19. Study details: Italy, Spain and the United States were the sources of the convalescent and acute COVID-19 samples. From T cells, B-cell-depleted T cells, or PBMCs came the material, which was cDNA or gDNA.

V dropped 0 bases and J dropped 2 bases, with 9 bases sitting between them. The germline V gene has CDR1 SGHRS and CDR2 YFSETQ. The CDR3 extends over 14 amino acids. Authors' analysis steps: Nucleated cell number was recorded as an estimate derived from reference gene primer amplification. Measured with immunoSEQ multiplex PCR; TCRdb has only the in-frame clones, and not every one. That table furnishes V, J and clone size, whereas the DNA furnished D and trimming. The sample lists roughly 180,000 clones, roughly 80% occurring once. Sequencing was carried out using peripheral blood. The sequence was collected from a human donor in a cohort sampled during active COVID-19. The chain recombines TRBV5-1 with TRBJ2-7; D unclear. For the CDR3, the DNA is TGCGCCAGCAGCTTGGGTCTCGGAGCCTACGAGCAGTACTTC. Protein sequence: CASSLGLGAYEQYF.